The sequence of this T cell receptor beta chain was determined in a study of technical replicates of blood from a few donors. Deletions cut 11 bases from V and 0 bases from J, with 10 bases between. The CDR3 extends over 12 amino acids. Germline V lookup: CDR1 ENHRY, CDR2 SYGVKD. Some clones are missing from TCRdb's copy, which holds only in-frame ones; the method was immunoSEQ multiplex PCR. The sample shows some 30,000 clones, roughly nine tenths of them seen only once. The rearrangement joins TRBV10-3 to TRBJ1-1, with D perhaps matching TRBD1 (6 bases). The source of this sequence is a human donor in good health. Some clones in this sample may be carry-over from other donors' samples. Material for sequencing was PBMCs. The CDR3: CAVGTMNTEAFF. The CDR3 DNA follows: TGTGCCGTGGGGACAATGAACACTGAAGCTTTCTTT.